Below, 21 T cell receptor beta chains from the same sample are listed, as sequenced in a study of blood T cell repertoires in COVID-19. Some clones are missing from TCRdb's copy, which holds only in-frame ones; the method was immunoSEQ multiplex PCR. Of more than 150,000 clones listed, about 85% were seen once; the top ten hold over 7.5%. Material for sequencing was peripheral blood. These receptors were taken from a woman of 80 years or more with acute or convalescent COVID-19.

J is TRBJ1-1 and V is TRBV30; TRBD1 is a possible D gene (5 bases). The V end was cut by 4 bases, the J end by 6 bases, with 21 bases between. The germline gives CDR1 GTSNPN, CDR2 SVGIG (reference sequence). This CDR3 contains 15 residues. CDR3 coding DNA: TGTGCCTGGATGATGGGGGGTCTGACAAACGCTGAAGCTTTCTTT. Residues: CAWMMGGLTNAEAFF.

This clone was counted a single time. The V and J genes are TRBV30 and TRBJ1-1, with unresolved D. The CDR3 sequence is 12 residues long. V gave up 2 bases and J gave up 11 bases, with 15 bases separating them. Germline loops: CDR1 GTSNPN, CDR2 SVGIG (reference sequence). Here the CDR3 reads CAWSTRTGGAFF. CDR3 DNA sequence: TGTGCCTGGAGTACAAGGACCGGAGGGGCTTTCTTT.

This clone was counted between two and nine times. This chain uses TRBV19 with TRBJ1-5; 9 nucleotides match TRBD1. The CDR3 covers 16 residues. Germline CDR1 LNHDA, CDR2 SQIVND (reference sequence). V was clipped by 5 bases and J by 0 bases; unmatched bases: 5. The CDR3 region is CASSRTGAYSNQPQHF. The CDR3 DNA reads TGTGCCAGTAGTCGGACAGGGGCCTATAGCAATCAGCCCCAGCATTTT.

The genes are TRBV5-4 and TRBJ2-3; 9 nucleotides agree with TRBD1. Looked up from germline, CDR1 is SGHNT and CDR2 is YYREEE (reference sequence). CDR3 length equals 16 residues. V was clipped by 5 bases and J by 7 bases; unmatched bases: 14. The CDR3 DNA is TGTGCCAGCAGTCAAGGGGTACAGGGGGCCGGGAATACGCAGTATTTT. This gives the protein CASSQGVQGAGNTQYF.

This rearrangement joins TRBV7-2 to TRBJ1-5; no reliable D call. The germline CDR1 and CDR2 sequences are SGHTA and FQGNSA. CDR3 length: 15 residues. Deletions cut 2 bases from V and 2 bases from J, with 10 bases between. CDR3 sequence reads: CASSLRGGGNQPQHF. The CDR3 nucleotides read TGTGCCAGCAGCTTACGAGGAGGCGGCAATCAGCCCCAGCATTTT.

This clone was detected once. This rearrangement joins TRBV10-3 to TRBJ2-1; TRBD1 aligns across 8 bases. Germline CDR1 is ENHRY and CDR2 is SYGVKD. V lost 11 bases to trimming and J lost 5 bases; unmatched junction nucleotides: 8. The CDR3 contains 13 residues. The CDR3 DNA reads TGTGCCCTCGCAGGGGGCCTTAACAATGAGCAGTTCTTC. This codes for CALAGGLNNEQFF.

This chain uses TRBV3-1 (or the pseudogene TRBV3-2) with TRBJ2-3, with 9 bases that match TRBD1. Germline CDR1 reads LGHDT; CDR2 reads YNNKEL (reference sequence). The CDR3 contains 15 residues. V lost 2 bases and J lost 3; bases outside the gene matches: 3. CDR3 DNA sequence: TGTGCCAGCAGCCAACCGGGACAGGGTACAGATACGCAGTATTTT. Its protein is CASSQPGQGTDTQYF.

The chain has TRBV6-5 and TRBJ1-1, with TRBD1 matching over 7 bases. This CDR3 comprises 15 residues. V was clipped by 7 bases and J by 0 bases; unmatched bases: 8. CDR1 is MNHEY, CDR2 SVGAGI, per germline. The CDR3 here is CASNNRGTMNTEAFF. CDR3 coding DNA: TGTGCCAGCAATAACAGGGGCACCATGAACACTGAAGCTTTCTTT.

The CDR3 nucleotides read TGCGCCAGCAGTCCGGGACAGTTATACGAGCAGTACTTC. This codes for CASSPGQLYEQYF. The chain combines TRBV10-1 with TRBJ2-7; 7 bases align to TRBD1. The length of the CDR3 is 13 residues. Germline CDR1 and CDR2: WNHNN and SYGVQD (reference sequence). The trim removed 5 bases at V and 4 bases at J, leaving 5 bases unmatched.

The chain has TRBV2 and TRBJ1-5; 10 bases fit TRBD1. The germline CDR1 and CDR2 sequences are SNHLY and FYNNEI. This CDR3 is built from 14 residues. J lost 7 bases, V lost 5 bases, and 5 bases had no gene match. CDR3 sequence (DNA): TGTGCCAGCAGTTCGACAGGGGGCAGGCAGCCCCAGCATTTT. It codes for CASSSTGGRQPQHF.

The CDR3 protein is CASSLDVGRTEAFF. The CDR3 bases are TGCGCCAGCAGCTTGGATGTAGGGAGGACTGAAGCTTTCTTT. The chain couples TRBV5-1 to TRBJ1-1, with D unresolved. The CDR3 is made up of 14 amino acids. V shed 0 bases and J shed 5 bases, with 11 bases lying between them. CDR1 is SGHRS and CDR2 is YFSETQ in the germline V gene.

V usage is TRBV6-6 and J usage is TRBJ2-1, with 13 bases lining up with TRBD2. The V gene's germline CDR1 is MNHNY and CDR2 SVGAGI (reference sequence). The V and J ends lost 8 bases and 12 bases, in that order; junction bases with no gene match: 10. This CDR3 has 14 residues. The CDR3 DNA follows: TGTGCCAGCCACGCACTAGCGGGGGGGCAGGGGCAGTTCTTC. Translated, it gives CASHALAGGQGQFF.

The V gene is TRBV12-3 or TRBV12-4, the J gene TRBJ1-1, with D hard to call. The CDR3 contains 12 residues. The DNA for the CDR3 is TGTGCTACGGGCCGGGGGAACACTGAAGCTTTCTTT. This gives the protein CATGRGNTEAFF.

The chain is built from TRBV5-4 and TRBJ1-2, with 7 nucleotides matching TRBD1. The CDR3 covers 13 residues. Germline V gene sequence: CDR1 SGHNT, CDR2 YYREEE (reference sequence). V dropped 3 bases and J dropped 5; count of bases not matched to a gene: 4. The CDR3 DNA is TGTGCCAGCAGCTCCCGGGACAGATATGGCTACACCTTC. Its protein is CASSSRDRYGYTF.

The rearrangement uses TRBV6-5 and TRBJ2-3; TRBD1 is a possible D gene (6 bases). Germline CDR1 reads MNHEY; CDR2 reads SVGAGI. The CDR3 contains 15 residues. V lost 6 bases and J lost 0, with 13 bases in between. Written as DNA, the CDR3 is TGTGCCAGCAGCGAGAGACAGGCTAGCACAGATACGCAGTATTTT. Translated, it gives CASSERQASTDTQYF.

The table lists this clone with a few counts. The chain has TRBV7-2 and TRBJ1-4; no definite D call. The CDR3 runs to 16 residues. Germline lookup yields CDR1 SGHTA and CDR2 FQGNSA. V was clipped by 0 bases and J by 7 bases, with 15 bases between them. As DNA, the CDR3 is TGTGCCAGCAGCTTAGCGGGGAGACAAATGGGTGAAAAACTGTTTTTT. This encodes CASSLAGRQMGEKLFF.

The genes are TRBV7-6 and TRBJ2-7; 12 bases line up with TRBD2. Trimming at V came to 5 bases and at J to 4 bases, leaving 6 bases not matched to a gene. Germline V gene lookup returns CDR1 SGHVS and CDR2 FNYEAQ. CDR3 size: 15 residues. DNA of the CDR3: TGTGCCAGCAGCGCTAGACTAGCGGGAGCGTACGAGCAGTACTTC. This gives the protein CASSARLAGAYEQYF.

V and J are TRBV12-3 or TRBV12-4 and TRBJ1-3; D is uncertain. The CDR3 has 12 amino acids. V was shortened by 4 bases and J by 10 bases, with 11 bases between the two germline ends. CDR3 nucleotide sequence: TGTGCCAGCAGTTGGCTTCTCGGGACCATATATTTT. Translated: CASSWLLGTIYF.

The genes are TRBV6-5 and TRBJ2-3, with D perhaps matching TRBD1 (6 bases). V was trimmed by 7 bases and J by 4 bases, leaving 15 bases between them. CDR1 is MNHEY, CDR2 SVGAGI, per germline. The CDR3 is made up of 14 amino acids. CDR3 bases: TGTGCCAGCATTACAACAGGGTTCCCAGATACGCAGTATTTT. This sequence encodes CASITTGFPDTQYF.

This clone came up once. The genes are TRBV2 and TRBJ2-7; 7 bases are a match to TRBD1. Trimming at V came to 4 bases and at J to 0 bases, leaving 3 bases not matched to a gene. CDR1 is SNHLY and CDR2 is FYNNEI in the germline V gene. The CDR3 consists of 14 residues. This CDR3 is CASSGGTVSYEQYF. In DNA, the CDR3 is TGTGCCAGCAGTGGGGGGACAGTCTCCTACGAGCAGTACTTC.

The chain is built from TRBV15 and TRBJ1-6; no reliable D call. This CDR3 is built from 15 residues. CDR1 and CDR2 from the germline V gene are LNHNV and YYDKDF (reference sequence). Between the trimmed V and J ends, which lost 0 bases and 7 bases, there was a span of 10 bases. This CDR3 reads CATSRDRGYNSPLHF. CDR3 nucleotides: TGTGCCACCAGCAGAGATCGGGGTTACAATTCACCCCTCCACTTT.